A single sample gave rise to the 26 T cell receptor beta chains below, sequenced in a study of T cell repertoires in cytomegalovirus infection. TCRdb independently ran MiXCR on the reads; one entry per CDR3 protein. Found here are about 490,000 distinct CDR3 sequences, about 11% of them singletons; the top ten hold more than 8.5%. Sequenced sample: PBMCs. The origin of the receptors is a human donor in good health (CMV status not recorded). Some clones in this sample may be carry-over from other donors' samples.

This clonotype was seen a few times. The chain recombines TRBV20-1 with TRBJ2-5; D gene ambiguous. The CDR3 runs 10 residues. The germline V gene has CDR1 DFQATT and CDR2 SNEGSKA (reference sequence). Trimming cost V 6 bases and J 5 bases, with 7 bases left between them. For the CDR3, the DNA is TGCAGTGCAAGTACCGAGACCCAGTACTTC. Translated: CSASTETQYF.

This clonotype came up a few times. V gene TRBV7-9 combines with J gene TRBJ1-3; D call uncertain. The CDR3 is made up of 18 amino acids. In germline, CDR1 is SEHNR, CDR2 FQNEAQ (reference sequence). V lost 5 bases and J lost 0, with 20 bases in between. The CDR3 loop is CASSPSTERSFSGNTIYF. CDR3 nucleotides: TGTGCCAGCAGCCCCTCCACGGAGAGATCCTTCTCTGGAAACACCATATATTTT.

This clonotype was seen many times. The genes are TRBV5-1 and TRBJ1-3; D ambiguous. Germline-derived CDR1 and CDR2 are SGHRS and YFSETQ. The V gene lost 0 bases and the J gene lost 2 bases, with 6 bases spanning the gap. This CDR3 is 14 amino acids long. Here the CDR3 DNA reads TGCGCCAGCAGCTTGGGGACGACTGGAAACACCATATATTTT. It translates to CASSLGTTGNTIYF. Supplemented by reference TRBV5-1 and TRBJ1-3, the full variable domain reads KAGVTQTPRYLIKTRGQQVTLSCSPISGHRSVSWYQQTPGQGLQFLFEYFSETQRNKGNFPGRFSGRQFSNSRSEMNVSTLELGDSALYLCASSLGTTGNTIYFGEGSWLTVV.

On this clonotype: This may stem from a read error, because a much larger clone lies one nucleotide away. The V gene is TRBV11-2, the J gene TRBJ1-3; tentative D call: TRBD1 (5 bases). There are 14 residues in the CDR3. CDR1 and CDR2 (germline): SGHAT, FQNNGV. CDR3 in DNA: TGTGCCAGCAGCTTAGTCAGGGCTGGAAACACCAGATATTTT. Its protein is CASSLVRAGNTRYF. Full variable domain (rest looked up from reference TRBV11-2 and TRBJ1-3): EAGVAQSPRYKIIEKRQSVAFWCNPISGHATLYWYQQILGQGPKLLIQFQNNGVVDDSQLPKDRFSAERLKGVDSTLKIQPAKLEDSAVYLCASSLVRAGNTRYFGEGSWLTVV.

This clonotype occurred many times. The rearrangement links TRBV2 to TRBJ2-5, with D perhaps matching TRBD1 or TRBD2 (5 bases each). The V end lost 1 base, the J end lost 5 bases, and 11 bases lay between the germline ends. The CDR3 extends over 14 amino acids. CDR1 and CDR2 (germline): SNHLY, FYNNEI. Here the CDR3 DNA reads TGTGCCAGCAGTGAAGTCGGGGCCGCGGAGACCCAGTACTTC. It codes for CASSEVGAAETQYF.

Many counts were recorded for this clonotype. This chain connects TRBV12-3 or TRBV12-4 to TRBJ1-2; D is possibly TRBD1 (6 bases). CDR3 length: 15 residues. V lost 5 bases, J lost 4 bases, and 17 bases lay in between. The CDR3 loop reads CASSLVLTGPYGYTF. The CDR3 DNA follows: TGTGCCAGCAGTCTAGTTTTGACAGGCCCCTATGGCTACACCTTC.

This chain uses TRBV5-1 with TRBJ2-3; D ambiguous. The CDR3 is 14 amino acids. Per the germline V gene, CDR1 is SGHRS and CDR2 is YFSETQ. The V end lost 6 bases, the J end lost 0 bases, and 11 bases lay between the germline ends. CDR3 sequence (DNA): TGCGCCAGCAACGCGGAAGGGAGCACAGATACGCAGTATTTT. Amino acids: CASNAEGSTDTQYF.

V gene TRBV2 combines with J gene TRBJ2-5; D gene unclear. The germline CDR1 and CDR2 sequences are SNHLY and FYNNEI. Trimming cost V 1 base and J 3 bases, with 6 bases left between them. The CDR3 is 13 residues long. The CDR3, as DNA: TGTGCCAGCAGTGAAGAAGGTGAAGAGACCCAGTACTTC. It encodes CASSEEGEETQYF.

The table lists this clonotype with many counts. The chain carries TRBV7-6 and TRBJ2-3, with TRBD1 as a possible D gene (5 bases). Germline CDR1 is SGHVS and CDR2 is FNYEAQ. V gave up 1 base and J gave up 3 bases, with 11 bases separating them. This CDR3 spans 15 amino acids. CDR3 protein: CASSLGLGPTDTQYF. The DNA for the CDR3 is TGTGCCAGCAGCTTAGGGTTGGGGCCTACAGATACGCAGTATTTT.

A few counts support this clonotype. The chain is built from TRBV20-1 and TRBJ2-7, with TRBD2 matching over 11 bases. The CDR3 loop spans 14 amino acids. Germline V gene sequence: CDR1 DFQATT, CDR2 SNEGSKA (reference sequence). V shed 4 bases, J shed 0 bases, and the junction held 2 bases outside the gene matches. Here the CDR3 reads CSANSGRGSYEQYF. CDR3 coding DNA: TGCAGTGCTAATAGCGGGAGGGGCTCCTACGAGCAGTACTTC.

This chain connects TRBV6-1 to TRBJ1-5, with no clear D. The V gene lost 0 bases and the J gene lost 2 bases, with 14 bases spanning the gap. CDR1 is MNHNS, CDR2 SASEGT, per germline. This CDR3 has 17 amino acids. The CDR3: CASSEAAAPLRNQPQHF. The DNA for the CDR3 is TGTGCCAGCAGTGAAGCTGCGGCACCTCTTCGCAATCAGCCCCAGCATTTT.

This clonotype was seen many times. CDR3 residues: CASSPLAGRANTGELFF. Written as DNA, the CDR3 is TGTGCCAGCAGCCCCCTAGCGGGGAGGGCGAACACCGGGGAGCTGTTTTTT. The chain links TRBV6-2 or TRBV6-3 to TRBJ2-2; 9 bases match TRBD2. The length of the CDR3 is 17 residues. CDR1 is MNHEY, CDR2 SVGEGT, per germline. J lost 0 bases, V lost 6 bases, and 8 bases had no gene match.

This clonotype was counted many times. The chain joins TRBV20-1 to TRBJ1-2, with TRBD1 matching over 7 bases. The V gene's germline CDR1 is DFQATT and CDR2 SNEGSKA (reference sequence). The CDR3 spans 14 residues. V was pared by 4 bases and J by 4 bases, with 9 bases of the junction left unmatched. The CDR3 nucleotides read TGCAGTGCTACGGGACAGCCCAAACCCTATGGCTACACCTTC. Its translation: CSATGQPKPYGYTF.

This clonotype was observed many times. The chain combines TRBV12-3 or TRBV12-4 with TRBJ1-3; D possibly corresponds to TRBD1 (5 bases). V gave up 6 bases and J gave up 16 bases, with 13 bases separating them. This CDR3 region has 10 residues. As DNA, the CDR3 is TGTGCCAGCAGATTTGGACAACTGTATTTT. It specifies CASRFGQLYF.

This rearrangement joins TRBV20-1 to TRBJ1-2, with TRBD1 matching over 10 bases. The germline V gene has CDR1 DFQATT and CDR2 SNEGSKA (reference sequence). Germline trimming cut 5 bases from V and 8 bases from J; bases unmatched to any gene: 17. The CDR3 runs 16 residues. CDR3 amino acids: CSAGRPGQGMKGGYTF. The DNA of the CDR3 is TGCAGTGCTGGGCGACCGGGACAGGGGATGAAGGGAGGCTACACCTTC.

This clonotype was counted at least ten times. The genes are TRBV28 and TRBJ1-1; possible D gene TRBD1, 6 bases. The germline gives CDR1 MDHEN, CDR2 SYDVKM. The CDR3 length is 16 residues. With 3 bases removed from V and 0 bases from J, the gap between germline ends came to 14 bases. The CDR3 bases are TGTGCCAGCAGTTTGAATCTCAGGGGTTTGAACACTGAAGCTTTCTTT. Translation: CASSLNLRGLNTEAFF.

This clonotype was seen many times. This sequence joins TRBV11-2 and TRBJ2-1; 10 bases are shared with TRBD2. The V gene end was trimmed by 2 bases and the J gene end by 6 bases; junction bases not matched to a gene: 10. The CDR3 loop spans 17 amino acids. The germline V gene has CDR1 SGHAT and CDR2 FQNNGV. In DNA, the CDR3 is TGTGCCAGCAGCTTAATCCCTACTAGCGGGATCTTCAATGAGCAGTTCTTC. Its translation: CASSLIPTSGIFNEQFF. Full variable domain (outside the CDR3, taken from reference TRBV11-2 and TRBJ2-1): EAGVAQSPRYKIIEKRQSVAFWCNPISGHATLYWYQQILGQGPKLLIQFQNNGVVDDSQLPKDRFSAERLKGVDSTLKIQPAKLEDSAVYLCASSLIPTSGIFNEQFFGPGTRLTVL.

V gene TRBV27 combines with J gene TRBJ2-2; unclear D gene. CDR1 is MNHEY, CDR2 SMNVEV, per germline (reference sequence). The length of the CDR3 is 13 residues. Trimming took 5 bases from V and 7 from J, leaving 11 bases between them. CDR3 in amino acids: CASSPTKGGELFF. The CDR3 DNA sequence: TGTGCCAGCAGTCCAACTAAGGGCGGGGAGCTGTTTTTT.

This clonotype showed up just a few times. DNA of the CDR3: TGTGCCAGCAGCGTAGTTCCAGGGGACCTCTACGAGCAGTACTTC. This encodes CASSVVPGDLYEQYF. The V call is TRBV9, the J call TRBJ2-7; maybe TRBD1 (6 bases). Trimming shortened V by 0 bases and J by 3 bases, and 13 bases separated the two germline ends. The germline gives CDR1 SGDLS, CDR2 YYNGEE. The CDR3 spans 15 residues.

This chain joins TRBV20-1 and TRBJ2-1; 7 nucleotides align to TRBD2. Trimming at V came to 1 base and at J to 5 bases, leaving 5 bases not matched to a gene. Germline loops: CDR1 DFQATT, CDR2 SNEGSKA (reference sequence). This CDR3 has 14 amino acids. As DNA, the CDR3 is TGCAGTGCTAGAGTTGCGGGAGTCGACAATGAGCAGTTCTTC. It codes for CSARVAGVDNEQFF.

Ten or more counts support this clonotype. The chain carries TRBV7-2 and TRBJ2-5; unclear D gene. Trimming pared 9 bases from V and 5 bases from J, leaving 19 bases between. Germline loops: CDR1 SGHTA, CDR2 FQGNSA. CDR3 length equals 14 residues. The CDR3 sequence is CASQPGPTSETQYF. The DNA for the CDR3 is TGTGCCAGTCAGCCCGGACCAACTTCGGAGACCCAGTACTTC.

This sequence joins TRBV15 and TRBJ1-3; D ambiguous. The V gene's germline CDR1 is LNHNV and CDR2 YYDKDF (reference sequence). The CDR3 has 15 residues. Trimming took 5 bases from V and 1 from J, leaving 12 bases between them. The chain's CDR3 is CATSPIRGSGNTIYF. The CDR3 DNA sequence: TGTGCCACCAGCCCCATTCGGGGTTCTGGAAACACCATATATTTT.

Ten or more counts support this clonotype. This chain joins TRBV24-1 and TRBJ2-2; 7 nucleotides agree with TRBD1. The V gene's germline CDR1 is KGHDR and CDR2 SFDVKD. Unmatched junction bases numbered 5, after V lost 3 bases and J lost 2 bases. The CDR3 consists of 16 residues. The CDR3 is CATSDPGTVNTGELFF. The CDR3 nucleotides are TGTGCCACCAGTGATCCCGGGACAGTCAACACCGGGGAGCTGTTTTTT.

Many counts were recorded for this clonotype. J is TRBJ2-3 and V is TRBV7-6; TRBD2 aligns across 10 bases. Looked up from germline, CDR1 is SGHVS and CDR2 is FNYEAQ. With V trimmed by 2 bases and J by 2 bases, 4 bases remained unmatched. The CDR3 sequence is 16 residues long. CDR3 residues: CASSLPAGGLTDTQYF. The CDR3 DNA follows: TGTGCCAGCAGCTTACCAGCGGGGGGGCTCACAGATACGCAGTATTTT.

The sample holds many counts of this clonotype. The gene calls are TRBV5-4 and TRBJ2-1; a possible D gene is TRBD2 (6 bases). Germline V gene data show CDR1 as SGHNT and CDR2 as YYREEE (reference sequence). Between the trimmed V and J ends, which lost 4 bases and 3 bases, there was a span of 14 bases. The CDR3 has 15 residues. Written as DNA, the CDR3 is TGTGCCAGCAGCCTGGGGGGAGCGGTCTACAATGAGCAGTTCTTC. Protein product: CASSLGGAVYNEQFF.

This clonotype was detected ten times or more. The J gene is TRBJ2-7, the V gene TRBV6-6, with D possibly TRBD2 on 5 matching bases. Per the germline V gene, CDR1 is MNHNY and CDR2 is SVGAGI (reference sequence). The CDR3 length is 13 residues. The V end was cut by 4 bases, the J end by 0 bases, with 7 bases between. The DNA for the CDR3 is TGTGCCAGCAGTTTTCGGGACTCCTACGAGCAGTACTTC. Amino acids: CASSFRDSYEQYF.